The next 14 T cell receptor beta chains were all read from a single sample in a study of response to subunit inactivated influenza vaccine. One entry per CDR3 protein, called by TCRdb with MiXCR from the RT-PCR reads. The sample records more than 700,000 distinct CDR3 sequences, roughly 20% being singletons. The source was PBMCs from blood, collected more than 4 days after vaccination. Receptor source: a man between 45 and 60 years old who received an inactivated influenza vaccine.

In its sample, this clonotype was seen a few times. The chain recombines TRBV5-5 with TRBJ2-7, with D unclear. The CDR3 length is 15 residues. The V and J ends lost 2 bases and 3 bases respectively, with 15 bases between them. Germline CDR1 SGHKS, CDR2 YYEKEE (reference sequence). The CDR3 loop reads CASSFYTTPSYEQYF. Written as DNA, the CDR3 is TGTGCCAGCAGCTTTTACACCACTCCTAGCTACGAGCAGTACTTC.

Only a few counts were recorded for this clonotype. CDR3 DNA sequence: TGTGCCAGCAGCCGGGACTCATACTACGAGCAGTACTTC. The encoded protein is CASSRDSYYEQYF. This rearrangement joins TRBV28 to TRBJ2-7; TRBD2 might be the D (6 bases). The V gene's germline CDR1 is MDHEN and CDR2 SYDVKM. This CDR3 spans 13 amino acids. V was shortened by 6 bases and J by 3 bases, with 12 bases between the two germline ends. The full variable domain, with the rest looked up from reference TRBV28 and TRBJ2-7, is DVKVTQSSRYLVKRTGEKVFLECVQDMDHENMFWYRQDPGLGLRLIYFSYDVKMKEKGDIPEGYSVSREKKERFSLILESASTNQTSMYLCASSRDSYYEQYFGPGTRLTVT.

This chain links TRBV3-1 with TRBJ2-7; 11 nucleotides match TRBD1. Germline CDR1 reads LGHDT; CDR2 reads YNNKEL (reference sequence). With V trimmed by 4 bases and J by 4 bases, 9 bases remained unmatched. This CDR3 spans 16 amino acids. The chain's CDR3 is CASSLLSGTGGYEQYF. CDR3 sequence (DNA): TGTGCCAGCAGCCTCCTTTCCGGGACAGGGGGATACGAGCAGTACTTC.

The rearrangement uses TRBV7-9 and TRBJ2-5; 8 nucleotides line up with TRBD1. Germline V lookup: CDR1 SEHNR, CDR2 FQNEAQ (reference sequence). Trimming removed 6 bases from V and 2 bases from J; junction bases left unmatched: 8. The CDR3 is 15 residues long. DNA of the CDR3: TGTGCCAGCAGAGAAGGGACAGGCGCACAAGAGACCCAGTACTTC. Its protein product is CASREGTGAQETQYF.

This chain uses TRBV20-1 with TRBJ2-1; TRBD2 is a possible D gene (6 bases). V was trimmed by 6 bases and J by 6 bases, leaving 21 bases between them. This CDR3 is 15 amino acids long. Germline CDR1 is DFQATT and CDR2 is SNEGSKA (reference sequence). The CDR3 coding sequence is TGCAGTGCCCTTAACTTGGCCGGGAGAATCAATGAGCAGTTCTTC. It codes for CSALNLAGRINEQFF.

This clonotype was detected a few times. The genes are TRBV7-9 and TRBJ2-7; D call uncertain. V was cut by 5 bases and J by 0 bases, with 8 bases left in between. In germline, CDR1 is SEHNR, CDR2 FQNEAQ (reference sequence). CDR3 length: 13 amino acids. CDR3 coding DNA: TGTGCCAGCAGCCCGGAAGCCTCCTACGAGCAGTACTTC. It codes for CASSPEASYEQYF.

On this clonotype: Compared with germline, one end of the junction differs, possibly owing to a read error. J is TRBJ2-7 and V is TRBV5-1, with D perhaps given as TRBD1 or TRBD2 (5 bases each). The CDR3 is made up of 13 amino acids. Germline CDR1 and CDR2: SGHRS and YFSETQ. CDR3 in DNA: TGCGCCAGCAGCTTGGGTCTGGGGGAGTTCCCCTTCTTC. This gives the protein CASSLGLGEFPFF. Combining the CDR3 with reference TRBV5-1 and TRBJ2-7 gives the whole variable domain KAGVTQTPRYLIKTRGQQVTLSCSPISGHRSVSWYQQTPGQGLQFLFEYFSETQRNKGNFPGRFSGRQFSNSRSEMNVSTLELGDSALYLCASSLGLGEFPFFGPGTRLTVT.

The sample holds many counts of this clonotype. CDR3 sequence reads: CASSGQITDTQYF. As DNA, the CDR3 is TGTGCCAGCTCGGGACAAATCACAGATACGCAGTATTTT. The J gene is TRBJ2-3, the V gene TRBV12-3 or TRBV12-4, with a tentative D call TRBD1 (6 bases). The CDR3 has 13 residues. V lost 8 bases, J lost 2 bases, and 11 bases lay in between.

This clonotype has at least ten counts. This sequence joins TRBV12-3 or TRBV12-4 and TRBJ2-6; tentative D call: TRBD1 (5 bases). Between the trimmed V and J ends, which lost 5 bases and 1 base, there was a span of 9 bases. CDR3 length equals 15 residues. The CDR3 nucleotides read TGTGCCAGCAGTCCCCGGACATCTGGGGCCAACGTCCTGACTTTC. It specifies CASSPRTSGANVLTF.

This clonotype was seen at least ten times. The chain carries TRBV5-1 and TRBJ2-1; 10 positions agree with TRBD1. The germline CDR1 and CDR2 sequences are SGHRS and YFSETQ. The V segment lost 1 base and the J segment 5 bases; nucleotides outside the gene matches: 6. The CDR3 loop spans 16 amino acids. The DNA of the CDR3 is TGCGCCAGCAGCTTGACCGGGACAGGGGCTAACAATGAGCAGTTCTTC. Translation: CASSLTGTGANNEQFF. The complete variable domain, with remaining parts taken from reference TRBV5-1 and TRBJ2-1, reads KAGVTQTPRYLIKTRGQQVTLSCSPISGHRSVSWYQQTPGQGLQFLFEYFSETQRNKGNFPGRFSGRQFSNSRSEMNVSTLELGDSALYLCASSLTGTGANNEQFFGPGTRLTVL.

This clonotype was found a few times. The chain uses TRBV5-4 and TRBJ2-3, with D possibly TRBD2 on 6 matching bases. CDR3 size: 15 residues. The germline CDR1 and CDR2 sequences are SGHNT and YYREEE (reference sequence). The germline V and J ends were trimmed by 1 base and 6 bases, with 15 bases remaining between them. The CDR3 here is CASSLQGTREDTQYF. In DNA form, the CDR3 reads TGTGCCAGCAGCTTGCAAGGGACTCGTGAGGATACGCAGTATTTT.

CDR3 nucleotide sequence: TGTGCCAGCAGCTTATCCCGGACTAGCGGGAAGAGCTCCTACGAGCAGTACTTC. Translation: CASSLSRTSGKSSYEQYF. This chain uses TRBV11-1 with TRBJ2-7; 12 nucleotides line up with TRBD2. Losses at the gene ends were 2 bases for V and 0 bases for J; bases not matched to a gene: 8. Germline CDR1 reads SGHAT; CDR2 reads FQDESV (reference sequence). This CDR3 is 18 amino acids long.

This clonotype has a handful of counts. The chain combines TRBV10-3 with TRBJ2-1, with D tentatively TRBD1 (5 bases). Trimming left V 3 bases short and J 7 bases short, with 7 bases between. The CDR3 totals 12 residues. Germline CDR1 is ENHRY and CDR2 is SYGVKD. The CDR3, as DNA: TGTGCCATCAGTGACAGGGCTAATGAGCAGTTCTTC. Its translation is CAISDRANEQFF.

This clonotype appeared a few times. The V and J genes are TRBV29-1 and TRBJ2-1; tentative D call: TRBD2 (6 bases). The CDR3 spans 13 residues. The V and J ends lost 4 bases and 4 bases respectively, with 11 bases between them. Germline CDR1 SQVTM, CDR2 ANQGSEA. The CDR3 spells CSVGRTTYNEQFF. The CDR3 DNA is TGCAGCGTTGGACGGACTACTTACAATGAGCAGTTCTTC.